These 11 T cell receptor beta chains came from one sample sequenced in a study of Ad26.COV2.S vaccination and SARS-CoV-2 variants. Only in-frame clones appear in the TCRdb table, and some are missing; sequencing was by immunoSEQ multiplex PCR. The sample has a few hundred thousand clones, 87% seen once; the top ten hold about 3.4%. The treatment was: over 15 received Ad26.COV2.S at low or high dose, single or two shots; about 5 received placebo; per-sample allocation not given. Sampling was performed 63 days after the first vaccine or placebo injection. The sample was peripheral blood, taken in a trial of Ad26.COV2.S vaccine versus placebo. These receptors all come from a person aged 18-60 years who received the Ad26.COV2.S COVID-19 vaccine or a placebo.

CDR3 DNA sequence: TGTGCCAGCAGCCAAGCCTACACCGGGGAGCTGTTTTTT. This gives the protein CASSQAYTGELFF. The rearrangement links TRBV4-2 to TRBJ2-2; D gene ambiguous. The germline V and J ends were trimmed by 1 base and 3 bases, with 3 bases remaining between them. Germline V gene lookup returns CDR1 LGHNA and CDR2 YNFKEQ. The CDR3 consists of 13 residues.

CDR3 residues: CASSLVGRGNTIYF. The CDR3 DNA reads TGCGCCAGCAGCTTGGTTGGCAGAGGAAACACCATATATTTT. V usage is TRBV5-1 and J usage is TRBJ1-3; D gene unclear. Germline assignment: CDR1 SGHRS and CDR2 YFSETQ. The V gene lost 0 bases and the J gene lost 4 bases, with 8 bases spanning the gap. This CDR3 has 14 residues.

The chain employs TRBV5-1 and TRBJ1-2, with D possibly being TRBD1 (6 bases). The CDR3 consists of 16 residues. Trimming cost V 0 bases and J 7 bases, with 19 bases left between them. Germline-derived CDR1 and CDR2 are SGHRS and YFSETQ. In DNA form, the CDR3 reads TGCGCCAGCAGCTTGGAGGGGGACTCTCCCCCTCGTGGCTACACCTTC. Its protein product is CASSLEGDSPPRGYTF.

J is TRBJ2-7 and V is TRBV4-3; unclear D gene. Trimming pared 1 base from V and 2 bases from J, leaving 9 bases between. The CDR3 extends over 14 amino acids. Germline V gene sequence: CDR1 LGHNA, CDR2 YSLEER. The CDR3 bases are TGCGCCAGCAGCCAAGGGGTGACCACCTACGAGCAGTACTTC. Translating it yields CASSQGVTTYEQYF.

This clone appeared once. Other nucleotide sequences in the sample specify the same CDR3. The CDR3 DNA follows: TGTGCCAGCAGTTTAGGATTGAACACTGAAGCTTTCTTT. Translating it yields CASSLGLNTEAFF. The chain uses TRBV12-3 or TRBV12-4 and TRBJ1-1; D gene unclear. V lost 1 base to trimming and J lost 0 bases, with 3 bases between them. This CDR3 comprises 13 residues.

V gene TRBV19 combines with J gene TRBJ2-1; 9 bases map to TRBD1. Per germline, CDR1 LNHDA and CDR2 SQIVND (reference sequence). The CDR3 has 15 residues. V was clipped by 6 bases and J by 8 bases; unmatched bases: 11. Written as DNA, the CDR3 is TGTGCCAGTAGCGACACCGGGACAGGGTCCCATGAGCAGTTCTTC. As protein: CASSDTGTGSHEQFF.

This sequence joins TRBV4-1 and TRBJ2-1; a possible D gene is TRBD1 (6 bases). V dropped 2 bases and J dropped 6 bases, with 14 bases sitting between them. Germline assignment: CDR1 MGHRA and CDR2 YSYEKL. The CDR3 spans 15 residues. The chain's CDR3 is CASSQPDGGFNEQFF. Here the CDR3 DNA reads TGCGCCAGCAGCCAACCAGATGGGGGCTTCAATGAGCAGTTCTTC.

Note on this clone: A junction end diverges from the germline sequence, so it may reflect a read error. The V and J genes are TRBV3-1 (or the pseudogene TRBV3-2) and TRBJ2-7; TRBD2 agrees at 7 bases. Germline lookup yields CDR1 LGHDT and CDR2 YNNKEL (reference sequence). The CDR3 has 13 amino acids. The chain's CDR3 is CASSQALRGTLDF. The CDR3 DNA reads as TGTGCCAGCAGCCAAGCTCTGCGGGGGACCTTAGACTTC.

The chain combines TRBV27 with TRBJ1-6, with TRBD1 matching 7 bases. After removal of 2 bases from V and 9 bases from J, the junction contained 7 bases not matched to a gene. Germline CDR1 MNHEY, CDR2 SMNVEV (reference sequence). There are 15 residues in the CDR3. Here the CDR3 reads CASSLATGPSSPLHF. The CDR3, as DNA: TGTGCCAGCAGTTTAGCGACAGGGCCAAGTTCACCCCTCCACTTT.

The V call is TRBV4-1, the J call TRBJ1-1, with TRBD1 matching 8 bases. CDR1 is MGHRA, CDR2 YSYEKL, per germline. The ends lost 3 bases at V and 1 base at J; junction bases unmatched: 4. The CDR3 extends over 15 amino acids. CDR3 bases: TGCGCCAGCAGCCATGCTACAGGGGGGAACACTGAAGCTTTCTTT. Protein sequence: CASSHATGGNTEAFF.

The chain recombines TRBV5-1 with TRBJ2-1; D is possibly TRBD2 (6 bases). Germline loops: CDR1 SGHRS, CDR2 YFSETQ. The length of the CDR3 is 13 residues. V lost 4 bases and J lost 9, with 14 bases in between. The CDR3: CASSLGRSSEQFF. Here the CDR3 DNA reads TGCGCCAGCAGCCTGGGGAGGTCTAGTGAGCAGTTCTTC.